The rows below give T cell receptor beta chains drawn from one sample of a study of blood T cell repertoires in COVID-19. Repertoires were generated with immunoSEQ multiplex PCR, while TCRdb's copy carries only in-frame clones and drops some. The sample holds about 230,000 clones, approximately 82% seen once. Sample: peripheral blood. The receptors stem from a middle-aged man who had recovered from COVID-19. CDR3s include the opening cysteine and the closing phenylalanine or tryptophan. The order of the fields is J gene, D gene, V gene, clone size, CDR3 protein, CDR3 DNA. D genes are given only for firm matches. Not every row has a clone size; where given, it reads once, few, many or a size class.

J: TRBJ2-5
D: NA
V: TRBV9
size: many
CDR3: CASSAFSGLPETQYF
DNA: TGTGCCAGCAGCGCTTTTAGCGGTCTCCCCGAGACCCAGTACTTC

J: TRBJ2-2
D: NA
V: TRBV7-9
size: NA
CDR3: CASSLGRVGELFF
DNA: TGTGCCAGCAGCTTGGGCAGGGTCGGGGAGCTGTTTTTT

J: TRBJ2-2
D: TRBD1
V: TRBV4-3
size: NA
CDR3: CASSQDPGTGDYTGELFF
DNA: TGCGCCAGCAGCCAAGATCCCGGGACAGGCGATTACACCGGGGAGCTGTTTTTT

J: TRBJ1-6
D: NA
V: TRBV30
size: NA
CDR3: CAWSAPGTRGPNSPLHF
DNA: TGTGCCTGGAGTGCGCCGGGGACTCGAGGACCGAATTCACCCCTCCACTTT

J: TRBJ1-5
D: NA
V: TRBV6-5
size: NA
CDR3: CASGRGGDQPQHF
DNA: TGTGCCAGCGGTCGGGGAGGGGATCAGCCCCAGCATTTT

J: TRBJ2-5
D: TRBD2
V: TRBV5-1
size: NA
CDR3: CASTSAGAPGVETQYF
DNA: TGCGCCAGCACATCAGCGGGGGCCCCGGGCGTAGAGACCCAGTACTTC

J: TRBJ1-5
D: NA
V: TRBV7-2
size: NA
CDR3: CASSWGGQPQHF
DNA: TGTGCCAGCAGCTGGGGGGGGCAGCCCCAGCATTTT

J: TRBJ2-2
D: NA
V: TRBV6-5
size: NA
CDR3: CASTKDRDSGELFF
DNA: TGTGCCAGCACCAAAGACAGGGACTCCGGGGAGCTGTTTTTT

J: TRBJ2-7
D: TRBD1
V: TRBV11-2
size: NA
CDR3: CASRSSGGYEQYF
DNA: TGTGCCAGCAGATCCTCAGGGGGCTACGAGCAGTACTTC

J: TRBJ2-3
D: NA
V: TRBV19
size: NA
CDR3: CASSMGQRPGTDTQYF
DNA: TGTGCCAGTAGTATGGGTCAGAGGCCGGGGACAGATACGCAGTATTTT

J: TRBJ2-7
D: NA
V: TRBV5-4
size: NA
CDR3: CASSADGEQYF
DNA: TGTGCCAGCAGCGCTGACGGGGAGCAGTACTTC

J: TRBJ2-2
D: NA
V: TRBV19
size: few
CDR3: CASRDTSNTGELFF
DNA: TGTGCCAGTAGGGACACTTCAAACACCGGGGAGCTGTTTTTT

J: TRBJ1-1
D: NA
V: TRBV6-6
size: NA
CDR3: CASSAEAEAFF
DNA: TGTGCCAGCAGTGCGGAGGCTGAAGCTTTCTTT

J: TRBJ1-2
D: NA
V: TRBV5-1
size: once
CDR3: CASSLGGPSSDGYTF
DNA: TGCGCCAGCAGCCTGGGGGGGCCTTCTTCGGATGGCTACACCTTC

J: TRBJ2-3
D: NA
V: TRBV7-2
size: NA
CDR3: CASSLKGADTQYF
DNA: TGTGCCAGCAGCTTGAAAGGGGCTGATACGCAGTATTTT

J: TRBJ2-7
D: TRBD2
V: TRBV5-1
size: NA
CDR3: CASSLSASGRAYEQYF
DNA: TGCGCCAGCAGCTTGTCCGCTAGCGGGAGGGCCTACGAGCAGTACTTC

J: TRBJ2-7
D: TRBD2
V: TRBV7-2
size: NA
CDR3: CASSLGGGTYEQYF
DNA: TGTGCCAGCAGCTTAGGCGGGGGAACCTACGAGCAGTACTTC

J: TRBJ2-7
D: NA
V: TRBV11-2
size: NA
CDR3: CASSPGLSSYEQYF
DNA: TGTGCCAGCAGCCCAGGACTGAGCTCCTACGAGCAGTACTTC

J: TRBJ2-7
D: TRBD1
V: TRBV5-1
size: NA
CDR3: CASSVTGGDSYEQYF
DNA: TGCGCCAGCAGCGTGACAGGGGGAGACTCCTACGAGCAGTACTTC